This T cell receptor beta chain is drawn from a study of cytomegalovirus exposure and HLA in healthy donors. Germline V gene data show CDR1 as MNHEY and CDR2 as SMNVEV (reference sequence). With 5 bases removed from V and 4 bases from J, the gap between germline ends came to 13 bases. This CDR3 is built from 14 residues. PCR amplification relied on 60 Vbeta primers (plus 13 Jbeta primers). TCRdb's copy holds only in-frame clones and misses some; the assay was immunoSEQ multiplex PCR. The sample lists roughly 100,000 clones; 65% to 80% were seen once. Sequences were obtained from PBMCs. The TCR sequence derives from a male donor in good health and CMV-seropositive. The chain has TRBV27 and TRBJ2-3; D is perhaps TRBD2 (5 bases). Written as DNA, the CDR3 is TGTGCCAGCAGTAATTATCGGGGTTCAGATACGCAGTATTTT. Its translation: CASSNYRGSDTQYF.